This entry lists 29 T cell receptor beta chains sequenced from one sample in a study of T cell clusters in autoimmune cytopenias. TRB amplification used roughly 250 ng of peripheral blood genomic DNA. TRB rearrangements were amplified by touch-down multiplex PCR with mixed TRB-A/B primers. TCRdb re-called the multiplex PCR reads; one entry per CDR3 protein, DNA not given. This repertoire includes roughly 5,500 distinct CDR3 sequences. The same specimen was also included in a second study, on T cell repertoires in aging, cancer and after chemotherapy.

The sequencing sample was made of peripheral blood. All receptors derive from a human donor in good health.

The chain carries TRBV7-6 and TRBJ2-3; TCRdb selects TRBD2, and the lack of DNA leaves this call unchecked. The CDR3 contains 13 residues. Germline lookup yields CDR1 SGHVS and CDR2 FNYEAQ. The CDR3 is CASSPGGLYTQYF.

This clonotype is identified as medium-sized from frequency. The J gene is TRBJ1-1, the V gene TRBV7-4. From germline, CDR1 is SGHVT and CDR2 SQSDAQ. The CDR3 sequence is 14 residues long. This chain's CDR3 is CASSLRTRDTEAFF.

Its frequency marks this clonotype as medium-sized. V gene TRBV7-6 combines with J gene TRBJ1-5; TCRdb calls TRBD1, which cannot be checked without DNA. The CDR3 spans 14 residues. The germline gives CDR1 SGHVS, CDR2 FNYEAQ. The CDR3 here is CASSLAAGYRPQHF.

This rearrangement joins TRBV7-9 to TRBJ2-2; the TCRdb call, TRBD2, lacks DNA for checking. Germline CDR1 and CDR2: SEHNR and FQNEAQ (reference sequence). The CDR3 sequence is 18 residues long. CDR3 protein: CASSFPRTSGANTGELFF.

This clonotype shows up as medium-sized by frequency. The chain is built from TRBV5-5 and TRBJ2-1; TCRdb reports TRBD1, a call that lacks DNA to check it against. Germline CDR1 and CDR2: SGHKS and YYEKEE (reference sequence). The CDR3 consists of 21 residues. The CDR3 reads CASSLGDRGLAGGQGRHEQFF.

J is TRBJ1-1 and V is TRBV5-1. This CDR3 contains 15 residues. Germline loops: CDR1 SGHRS, CDR2 YFSETQ. CDR3: CASSLVRPLNTEAFF.

The chain couples TRBV6-5 to TRBJ2-1; TCRdb indicates TRBD1, and absent DNA this call remains unverified. CDR1 and CDR2 from the germline V gene are MNHEY and SVGAGI. The CDR3 contains 16 residues. The CDR3 here is CASSYSTSGGYNEQFF.

J is TRBJ1-1 and V is TRBV7-6; TCRdb gives TRBD1 as the D gene, but with no DNA this cannot be confirmed. The CDR3 has 15 residues. CDR1 is SGHVS and CDR2 is FNYEAQ in the germline V gene. CDR3 region: CASSSAGTGNTEAFF.

This clonotype is classed as medium-sized by frequency. The chain recombines TRBV5-6 with TRBJ2-2; TCRdb names TRBD1, which stays unverified in the absence of DNA. This CDR3 is built from 15 residues. Germline V gene sequence: CDR1 SGHDT, CDR2 YYEEEE. The CDR3 sequence: CASSTGTGGAGELFF.

The rearrangement joins TRBV6-5 to TRBJ2-1; lacking DNA, the TRBD1 call made by TCRdb goes unchecked. CDR1 and CDR2 (germline): MNHEY, SVGAGI. The CDR3 has 15 residues. The CDR3 loop reads CASQTGQGRVNEQFF.

The chain recombines TRBV12-3 or TRBV12-4 with TRBJ2-7; the TCRdb call, TRBD2, lacks DNA for checking. This CDR3 has 16 amino acids. The chain's CDR3 is CASTLTSGGLTYEQYF.

This clonotype shows up as medium-sized by frequency. The J gene is TRBJ2-5, the V gene TRBV20-1. Germline V gene data show CDR1 as DFQATT and CDR2 as SNEGSKA (reference sequence). The CDR3 contains 12 residues. CDR3 region: CSARDFQETQYF.

The chain joins TRBV6-6 to TRBJ1-5; TCRdb selects TRBD1, and the lack of DNA leaves this call unchecked. Germline values: CDR1 MNHNY, CDR2 SVGAGI (reference sequence). This CDR3 has 16 residues. The CDR3 protein is CASRAPGQWSNQPQHF.

By frequency, this clonotype registers medium-sized. CDR3 protein: CATKRQGSVTEAFF. The V and J genes are TRBV19 and TRBJ1-1; TCRdb selects TRBD1, and the lack of DNA leaves this call unchecked. From germline, CDR1 is LNHDA and CDR2 SQIVND (reference sequence). The CDR3 contains 14 residues.

J is TRBJ2-1 and V is TRBV10-3; lacking DNA, the TRBD2 call made by TCRdb goes unchecked. This CDR3 region has 18 residues. Germline-derived CDR1 and CDR2 are ENHRY and SYGVKD. CDR3 region: CAISESGSSGSSYNEQFF.

Frequency places this clonotype as medium-sized. CDR3 loop: CASSPSGGSTDTQYF. J is TRBJ2-3 and V is TRBV5-6; TCRdb's D call, TRBD2, is unchecked because there is no DNA. The CDR3 extends over 15 amino acids. Germline CDR1 and CDR2: SGHDT and YYEEEE.

The rearrangement uses TRBV20-1 and TRBJ2-2; TCRdb indicates TRBD2, and absent DNA this call remains unverified. Germline assignment: CDR1 DFQATT and CDR2 SNEGSKA (reference sequence). The CDR3 spans 15 residues. The CDR3 region is CSARTSGGPTGELFF.

V gene TRBV20-1 combines with J gene TRBJ2-3; checking the TCRdb D call of TRBD2 is not possible without DNA. Germline values: CDR1 DFQATT, CDR2 SNEGSKA (reference sequence). This CDR3 comprises 11 residues. CDR3 protein: CSATGGNTQYF.

The V call is TRBV27, the J call TRBJ2-7; TCRdb returns TRBD1, unconfirmable since there is no DNA. Germline V lookup: CDR1 MNHEY, CDR2 SMNVEV (reference sequence). The CDR3 extends over 15 amino acids. Here the CDR3 reads CASSLSYRGKDEQYF.

This clonotype shows up as medium-sized by frequency. The chain has TRBV6-1 and TRBJ2-6; TCRdb returns TRBD1, unconfirmable since there is no DNA. The CDR3 is 16 amino acids. Germline lookup yields CDR1 MNHNS and CDR2 SASEGT. CDR3 amino acids: CASKMTGGGGANVLTF.

The rearrangement links TRBV15 to TRBJ1-5. The V gene's germline CDR1 is LNHNV and CDR2 YYDKDF (reference sequence). CDR3 size: 15 residues. The chain's CDR3 is CATSASAGRARPQHF.

This sequence joins TRBV6-5 and TRBJ1-3; TCRdb gives TRBD1 as the D gene, but with no DNA this cannot be confirmed. CDR1 MNHEY and CDR2 SVGAGI come from the germline V gene. The CDR3 extends over 13 amino acids. CDR3 sequence: CASMRGFGNTIYF.

This clonotype shows up as medium-sized by frequency. The chain uses TRBV29-1 and TRBJ1-1; absent DNA, TCRdb's TRBD1 call cannot be checked. The CDR3 runs 15 residues. CDR1 is SQVTM and CDR2 is ANQGSEA in the germline V gene. The CDR3 loop reads CSVAGDRVEGTEAFF.

The chain employs TRBV10-3 and TRBJ1-1; TCRdb proposes TRBD1, but this gene call is untestable without DNA. CDR1 ENHRY and CDR2 SYGVKD come from the germline V gene. This CDR3 is 15 amino acids long. CDR3 in amino acids: CAISDPDRVNAEAFF.

The V call is TRBV7-9, the J call TRBJ2-3; TCRdb proposes TRBD2, but this gene call is untestable without DNA. This CDR3 region has 17 residues. Germline CDR1 SEHNR, CDR2 FQNEAQ (reference sequence). The CDR3 sequence is CASTGSGRGRSTDTQYF.

The CDR3: CASSLLPTGGKETQYF. The chain has TRBV18 and TRBJ2-5; TCRdb reports TRBD1, a call that lacks DNA to check it against. CDR3 size: 16 residues. The germline CDR1 and CDR2 sequences are KGHSH and LQKENI.

This chain connects TRBV6-4 to TRBJ2-3; there is no DNA to check the TCRdb D call of TRBD2. The germline CDR1 and CDR2 sequences are MRHNA and SNTAGT. This CDR3 has 16 amino acids. The chain's CDR3 is CASSARLAGATDTQYF.

The J gene is TRBJ1-2, the V gene TRBV29-1; the TRBD1 assignment by TCRdb is unverifiable without DNA. CDR3 length: 14 residues. Germline-derived CDR1 and CDR2 are SQVTM and ANQGSEA. CDR3 sequence: CSVQGTGANYGYTF.

By frequency, this clonotype is medium-sized. CDR3 region: CASSLPPPQETQYF. J is TRBJ2-5 and V is TRBV5-4; TCRdb lists TRBD2, though no DNA is available to test this call. CDR3 length equals 14 residues. The germline V gene encodes CDR1 SGHNT and CDR2 YYREEE (reference sequence). Full variable domain (outside the CDR3, taken from reference TRBV5-4 and TRBJ2-5): ETGVTQSPTHLIKTRGQQVTLRCSSQSGHNTVSWYQQALGQGPQFIFQYYREEENGRGNFPPRFSGLQFPNYSSELNVNALELDDSALYLCASSLPPPQETQYFGPGTRLLVL.